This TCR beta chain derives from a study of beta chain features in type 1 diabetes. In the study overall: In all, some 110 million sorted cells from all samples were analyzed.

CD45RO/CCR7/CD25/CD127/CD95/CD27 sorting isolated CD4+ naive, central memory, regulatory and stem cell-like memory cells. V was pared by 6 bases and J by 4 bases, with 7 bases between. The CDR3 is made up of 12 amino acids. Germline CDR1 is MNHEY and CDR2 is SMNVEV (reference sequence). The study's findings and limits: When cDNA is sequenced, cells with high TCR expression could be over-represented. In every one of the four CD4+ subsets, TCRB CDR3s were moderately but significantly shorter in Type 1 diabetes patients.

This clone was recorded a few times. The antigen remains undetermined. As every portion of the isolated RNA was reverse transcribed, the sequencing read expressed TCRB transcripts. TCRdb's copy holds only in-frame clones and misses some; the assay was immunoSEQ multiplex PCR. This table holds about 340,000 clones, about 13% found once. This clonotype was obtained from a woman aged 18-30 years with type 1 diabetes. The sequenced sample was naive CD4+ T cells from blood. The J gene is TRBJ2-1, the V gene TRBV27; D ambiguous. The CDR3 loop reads CASSANYNEQFF. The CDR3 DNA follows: TGTGCCAGCAGCGCTAATTACAATGAGCAGTTCTTC.